A selection of T cell receptor beta chains follows, all from one sample in a study of T cells expressing NK-cell markers. Reanalyzing the 5' RACE reads, TCRdb keeps one entry per CDR3 protein, without DNA. This listing includes roughly 390,000 distinct CDR3 sequences. Sequencing was done on a sample of blood T cells: a sorted CD56 or NKG2C T cell subset, CD4+ or CD8+ T cells, or bulk PBMC T cells (not recorded which). Receptor source: a woman in her 50s in good health. Each CDR3 is given with its conserved first and last residue. Fields, in order: J gene, V gene, CDR3 protein.

j_call: TRBJ2-5; v_call: TRBV7-2; cdr3_aa: CASSLYTQETQYF
j_call: TRBJ1-2; v_call: TRBV20-1; cdr3_aa: CSARYTSGYTF
j_call: TRBJ1-5; v_call: TRBV7-8; cdr3_aa: CASSLGSGTAYQPQHF
j_call: TRBJ2-7; v_call: TRBV12-3/TRBV12-4; cdr3_aa: CASSSTTSGRKNEQYF
j_call: TRBJ2-2; v_call: TRBV12-3/TRBV12-4; cdr3_aa: CASTNSGFTGELFF
j_call: TRBJ2-5; v_call: TRBV5-1; cdr3_aa: CASSPALIRQETQYF
j_call: TRBJ2-4; v_call: TRBV11-2; cdr3_aa: CASSSGTSGSSMGGAKNIQYF
j_call: TRBJ2-1; v_call: TRBV7-6; cdr3_aa: CASSPQEPLSSYNEQFF
j_call: TRBJ1-5; v_call: TRBV7-2; cdr3_aa: CASTVVVGANQPQHF
j_call: TRBJ1-4; v_call: TRBV7-8; cdr3_aa: CASSLLGEKLFF
j_call: TRBJ2-1; v_call: TRBV27; cdr3_aa: CASSLGQGSNEQFF
j_call: TRBJ2-1; v_call: TRBV5-5; cdr3_aa: CASSWGVYNEQFF
j_call: TRBJ1-1; v_call: TRBV5-5; cdr3_aa: CASSTVTGRAEAFF
j_call: TRBJ1-2; v_call: TRBV14; cdr3_aa: CASSQAREAFGYTF
j_call: TRBJ2-1; v_call: TRBV6-1; cdr3_aa: CASSEETSGMDEQFF
j_call: TRBJ1-2; v_call: TRBV19; cdr3_aa: CASSDRLYGYTF
j_call: TRBJ1-1; v_call: TRBV7-9; cdr3_aa: CASRGPLNTEAFF
j_call: TRBJ2-7; v_call: TRBV20-1; cdr3_aa: CSARAVVSIYEQYF